Sequencing of this TCR beta chain was carried out in a study of CD8+ T cells in alopecia areata. Study context: The study gave treated patients oral tofacitinib at 5 to 10 mg twice daily. Tofacitinib continued for 6 to 18 months and was then withheld for 6 months.

This clone was recorded a few times. Its specificity is not known. Points from the study as a whole: Among the top 100, expanded CD8+ clones, as well as scalp clonality, were significantly decreased by tofacitinib.

RNA extraction was followed by reverse transcription into cDNA, which acted as the sequencing template. Libraries were prepared by immunoSEQ multiplex PCR; TCRdb keeps only in-frame clonotypes and omits some of them. Seen here are around 110,000 clones, 50% to 75% observed once, and the top ten hold 12%. Treatment defined: oral pan-JAK inhibitor, 5-10 mg twice daily. The V gene's germline CDR1 is MGHRA and CDR2 YSYEKL. CDR3 size: 17 residues. V shed 3 bases and J 9 bases; nucleotides not matched to a gene: 11. This sample comprised CD8+ T cells sorted from blood, obtained at week 24, from a patient treated with tofacitinib. V is TRBV4-1 and J is TRBJ1-6, with 10 nucleotides matching TRBD1. The clonotype was recovered from a human donor with alopecia areata. Here the CDR3 reads CASSQEPGQGVISPLHF. In nucleotides, the CDR3 is TGCGCCAGCAGCCAGGAACCCGGACAGGGGGTGATTTCACCCCTCCACTTT.